The T cell receptor (beta chain) under discussion was sequenced for a study of Graves' ophthalmopathy and Graves' hyperthyroidism. Study-wide points: For predicting ophthalmopathy progression, the model had about 71% sensitivity and approximately 77% specificity.

PBMCs were isolated from a roughly 9.3 ml sample of fresh peripheral blood. In this sample, this clonotype turned up many times. What it binds is not known. The sequenced template was RNA, covering the TCR beta CDR3 region. HTBI primers primed a first-round RT-PCR, and a second-round multiplex PCR followed. MiXCR was run by TCRdb on the multiplex PCR reads, yielding one entry per CDR3 protein. The sample holds roughly 160,000 distinct CDR3 sequences; 30% to 45% are singletons and the top ten take 5.8%. CDR1 ENHRY and CDR2 SYGVKD come from the germline V gene. V lost 6 bases and J lost 2, with 13 bases in between. The CDR3 spans 14 residues.

What was sequenced was peripheral blood. This rearrangement joins TRBV10-3 to TRBJ1-1; D possibly corresponds to TRBD1 (6 bases). This sequence was found in a woman aged 40 to 50 with Graves' ophthalmopathy. The CDR3 nucleotides read TGTGCCATCAGGGGGGCAGCATCCAACACTGAAGCTTTCTTT. This translates into CAIRGAASNTEAFF.